This T cell receptor beta chain was captured by sequencing in a study of Ad26.COV2.S vaccination and SARS-CoV-2 variants. General study findings and limits: Placebo recipients and vaccine recipients were similar in non-spike TCR breadth.

Trimming removed 11 bases from V and 5 bases from J, with 21 bases in between. The V gene's germline CDR1 is MNHEY and CDR2 SVGAGI. CDR3 size: 14 residues. Sequencing used immunoSEQ multiplex PCR; TCRdb keeps in-frame clones, though not all of them. The table has hundreds of thousands of clones, roughly nine tenths seen once; the top ten hold about 2.7%. Specified treatment: approximately 18 received Ad26.COV2.S at low or high dose, single or two shots; about 5 received placebo; per-sample allocation not given. Samples analyzed were those drawn on day 63 after the first vaccine or placebo injection. On this clone itself: The antigen remains unidentified.

The sequenced sample was peripheral blood, obtained in a trial of Ad26.COV2.S vaccine versus placebo. The TCR originated in a person aged 18-60 years who received the Ad26.COV2.S COVID-19 vaccine or a placebo. The chain employs TRBV6-5 and TRBJ2-5; a possible D gene is TRBD2 (6 bases). CDR3 in DNA: TGTGCCTCGACCTGGGGAGGCGGAGAGGAGACCCAGTACTTC. It encodes CASTWGGGEETQYF.